Below, 18 T cell receptor beta chains from the same sample are listed, as sequenced in a study of blood T cell repertoires in COVID-19. Generated by immunoSEQ multiplex PCR, the TCRdb table keeps only in-frame clones and is missing some. Of more than 95,000 clones listed, roughly 90% were seen once; the top ten hold approximately 8%. Input material: peripheral blood. Receptors originate from a man in his 70s who had recovered from COVID-19.

The chain uses TRBV28 and TRBJ1-5, with TRBD1 matching 7 bases. J gave up 7 bases and V 8 bases, and 14 bases lay outside the gene matches. Per the germline V gene, CDR1 is MDHEN and CDR2 is SYDVKM. CDR3 size: 15 residues. Here the CDR3 reads CASVPSVGGRQPQHF. The CDR3 region has the DNA TGTGCCAGCGTACCCTCCGTAGGGGGCAGGCAGCCCCAGCATTTT.

The chain couples TRBV6-1 to TRBJ2-4; TRBD1 matches 8 bases. The CDR3 runs 13 residues. Germline CDR1 MNHNS, CDR2 SASEGT. With V trimmed by 2 bases and J by 7 bases, 1 base remained unmatched. CDR3 loop: CASSERDRNIQYF. The CDR3 nucleotides read TGTGCCAGCAGTGAAAGGGACAGGAACATTCAGTACTTC.

A remark on this clone: The sample has other DNA sequences that encode this CDR3 too. V is TRBV28 and J is TRBJ1-3; a possible D gene is TRBD1 (5 bases). CDR3 size: 15 residues. Looked up from germline, CDR1 is MDHEN and CDR2 is SYDVKM. Trimming pared 5 bases from V and 1 base from J, leaving 12 bases between. CDR3 in DNA: TGTGCCAGCAGTCTACCTCCAGGGTCTGGAAACACCATATATTTT. Translated: CASSLPPGSGNTIYF.

The rearrangement links TRBV28 to TRBJ1-4; the D gene is possibly TRBD1 (5 bases). Trimming cost V 4 bases and J 7 bases, with 10 bases left between them. Per germline, CDR1 MDHEN and CDR2 SYDVKM. The CDR3 is 13 residues long. CDR3 sequence reads: CASSSGGGEKLFF. The CDR3 nucleotides are TGTGCCAGCAGTTCGGGGGGAGGTGAAAAACTGTTTTTT.

The chain joins TRBV6-2 or TRBV6-3 to TRBJ1-2; D might be TRBD1 (5 bases). This CDR3 is 15 amino acids long. V lost 2 bases, J lost 6 bases, and 16 bases lay in between. In germline, CDR1 is MNHEY, CDR2 SVGEGT. The CDR3 region has the DNA TGTGCCAGCAGTTACCTGGGACCGCCGGGAGATGGCTACACCTTC. This encodes CASSYLGPPGDGYTF.

As DNA, the CDR3 is TGCGCCAGCAGCCACGGGACTAGCGAGCAGTACTTC. This sequence encodes CASSHGTSEQYF. The rearrangement joins TRBV5-1 to TRBJ2-7; 8 positions agree with TRBD2. The germline V gene encodes CDR1 SGHRS and CDR2 YFSETQ. With 4 bases clipped from V and 6 bases from J, the junction kept 3 bases outside the gene matches. The CDR3 totals 12 residues.

This chain joins TRBV6-5 and TRBJ2-7, with TRBD2 identical over 9 bases. Germline values: CDR1 MNHEY, CDR2 SVGAGI. V was pared by 6 bases and J by 0 bases, with 6 bases of the junction left unmatched. CDR3 length: 15 residues. The CDR3 protein is CASRPGLASSYEQYF. CDR3 nucleotide sequence: TGTGCCAGCAGGCCCGGACTAGCGAGCTCCTACGAGCAGTACTTC.

This rearrangement joins TRBV23-1 to TRBJ2-3; D is uncertain. TRBV23-1 has ORF status, its function being uncertain. This CDR3 contains 13 residues. V lost 4 bases and J 2 bases, leaving 7 bases between the germline ends. The CDR3 here is CASSPQLTDTQYF. In DNA, the CDR3 is TGCGCCAGCAGTCCACAGCTCACAGATACGCAGTATTTT.

This clone has only a few counts. The chain links TRBV3-1 (or the pseudogene TRBV3-2) to TRBJ1-2, with 7 bases lining up with TRBD1. Germline CDR1 reads LGHDT; CDR2 reads YNNKEL (reference sequence). The length of the CDR3 is 14 residues. V was clipped by 4 bases and J by 4 bases; unmatched bases: 6. The CDR3: CASSPRGQLYGYTF. Here the CDR3 DNA reads TGTGCCAGCAGCCCACGGGGACAGCTCTATGGCTACACCTTC.

The chain employs TRBV4-2 and TRBJ2-1; 11 positions match TRBD2. V was clipped by 5 bases and J by 3 bases; unmatched bases: 3. Per the germline V gene, CDR1 is LGHNA and CDR2 is YNFKEQ. CDR3 length: 15 amino acids. CDR3 protein: CASSETSGSYNEQFF. CDR3 sequence (DNA): TGTGCCAGCAGCGAAACTAGCGGGAGCTACAATGAGCAGTTCTTC.

The J gene is TRBJ2-2, the V gene TRBV5-1; 8 nucleotides match TRBD2. CDR1 SGHRS and CDR2 YFSETQ come from the germline V gene. The CDR3 totals 16 residues. V was clipped by 2 bases and J by 3 bases; unmatched bases: 6. For the CDR3, the DNA is TGCGCCAGCAGCTTTAGCGGGAACGGGGACACCGGGGAGCTGTTTTTT. Its translation is CASSFSGNGDTGELFF.

The chain links TRBV10-3 to TRBJ1-5, with 9 bases matching TRBD1. Losses at the gene ends were 4 bases for V and 1 base for J; bases not matched to a gene: 5. The germline gives CDR1 ENHRY, CDR2 SYGVKD. The CDR3 length is 16 residues. CDR3: CAISGGQGGSNQPQHF. CDR3 nucleotide sequence: TGTGCCATCAGTGGGGGACAGGGTGGGAGCAATCAGCCCCAGCATTTT.

The table lists this clone with a few counts. CDR3 nucleotide sequence: TGTGCCAGCAGTGAGACGGAGGTGGGGAGTATTAACACCGGGGAGCTGTTTTTT. This encodes CASSETEVGSINTGELFF. V usage is TRBV2 and J usage is TRBJ2-2; possibly TRBD2 for D (5 bases). Germline CDR1 and CDR2: SNHLY and FYNNEI. The CDR3 is 18 residues long. V lost 3 bases to trimming and J lost 2 bases, with 19 bases between them.

Turning to this clone: Distinct nucleotide sequences in the sample also encode this CDR3. The V call is TRBV11-2, the J call TRBJ2-7; 7 bases map to TRBD1. The germline gives CDR1 SGHAT, CDR2 FQNNGV. The CDR3 totals 12 residues. Trimming cost V 4 bases and J 4 bases; bases outside gene matches: 1. CDR3 region: CASSSQGYEQYF. The CDR3 DNA follows: TGTGCCAGCAGCTCACAGGGGTACGAGCAGTACTTC.

The chain combines TRBV6-4 with TRBJ2-1, with 11 bases identical to TRBD2. Per the germline V gene, CDR1 is MRHNA and CDR2 is SNTAGT. V shed 3 bases, J shed 5 bases, and the junction held 6 bases outside the gene matches. CDR3 size: 16 residues. CDR3 nucleotides: TGTGCCAGCAGTGAGGGGCTAGCGGGAGGCAACAATGAGCAGTTCTTC. It encodes CASSEGLAGGNNEQFF.

The rearrangement links TRBV6-6 to TRBJ2-7; tentative D call: TRBD2 (5 bases). CDR3 size: 12 residues. The germline V gene encodes CDR1 MNHNY and CDR2 SVGAGI (reference sequence). The germline V and J ends were trimmed by 5 bases and 3 bases, with 8 bases remaining between them. CDR3 in amino acids: CASSGAGYEQYF. DNA for the CDR3: TGTGCCAGCAGTGGTGCGGGCTACGAGCAGTACTTC.

The genes are TRBV7-8 and TRBJ1-2; TRBD1 matches 11 bases. With 4 bases clipped from V and 6 bases from J, the junction kept 1 base outside the gene matches. Germline lookup yields CDR1 SGHVS and CDR2 FQNEAQ. This CDR3 spans 13 amino acids. This CDR3 reads CASSWDRGDGYTF. The CDR3 nucleotides are TGTGCCAGCAGCTGGGACAGGGGGGATGGCTACACCTTC.

The rearrangement links TRBV28 to TRBJ2-3; D is perhaps TRBD2 (6 bases). V lost 4 bases to trimming and J lost 14 bases, with 22 bases between them. CDR3 length: 14 amino acids. The germline V gene has CDR1 MDHEN and CDR2 SYDVKM. CDR3 bases: TGTGCCAGCAGTTCCCCCCAGCGGGTCCCCTTGAGGTATTTT. Protein sequence: CASSSPQRVPLRYF.